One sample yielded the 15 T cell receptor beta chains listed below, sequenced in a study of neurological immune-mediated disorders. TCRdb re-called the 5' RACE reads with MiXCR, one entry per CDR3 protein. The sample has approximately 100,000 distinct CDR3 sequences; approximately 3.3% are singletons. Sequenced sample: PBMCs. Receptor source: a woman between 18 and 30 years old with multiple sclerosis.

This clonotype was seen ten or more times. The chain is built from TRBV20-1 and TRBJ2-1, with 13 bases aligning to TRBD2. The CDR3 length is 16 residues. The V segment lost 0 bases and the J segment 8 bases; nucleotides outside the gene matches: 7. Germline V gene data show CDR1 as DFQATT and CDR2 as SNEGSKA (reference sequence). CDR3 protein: CSARDTTSGRAYEQFF. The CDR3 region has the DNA TGCAGTGCTAGAGATACCACTAGCGGGAGGGCGTATGAGCAGTTCTTC.

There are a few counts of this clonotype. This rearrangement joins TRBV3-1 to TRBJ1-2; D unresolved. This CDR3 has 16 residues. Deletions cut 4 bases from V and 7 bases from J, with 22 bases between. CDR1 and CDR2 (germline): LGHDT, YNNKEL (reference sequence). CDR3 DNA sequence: TGTGCCAGCAGCCCCACTTGGTGGCAGGAGCTAGGTGGCTACACCTTC. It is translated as CASSPTWWQELGGYTF.

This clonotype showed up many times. DNA of the CDR3: TGTGCCAGCAGCTTAGTCATCTACGAGCAGTACTTC. This encodes CASSLVIYEQYF. This sequence joins TRBV7-2 and TRBJ2-7; D gene ambiguous. Germline V gene sequence: CDR1 SGHTA, CDR2 FQGNSA. This CDR3 is built from 12 residues. The V and J ends lost 1 base and 3 bases respectively, with 4 bases between them.

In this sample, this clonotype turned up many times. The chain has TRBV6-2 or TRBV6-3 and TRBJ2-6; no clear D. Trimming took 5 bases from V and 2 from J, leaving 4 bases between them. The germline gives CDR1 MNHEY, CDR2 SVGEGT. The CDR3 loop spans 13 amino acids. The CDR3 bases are TGTGCCAGCAGTGACCCTGGGGCCAACGTCCTGACTTTC. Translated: CASSDPGANVLTF.

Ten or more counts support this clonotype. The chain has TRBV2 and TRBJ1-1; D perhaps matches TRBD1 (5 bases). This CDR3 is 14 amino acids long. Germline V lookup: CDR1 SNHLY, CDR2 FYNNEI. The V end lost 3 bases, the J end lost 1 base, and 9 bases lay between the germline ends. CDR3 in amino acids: CASSERGGNTEAFF. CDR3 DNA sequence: TGTGCCAGCAGTGAGAGGGGCGGGAACACTGAAGCTTTCTTT.

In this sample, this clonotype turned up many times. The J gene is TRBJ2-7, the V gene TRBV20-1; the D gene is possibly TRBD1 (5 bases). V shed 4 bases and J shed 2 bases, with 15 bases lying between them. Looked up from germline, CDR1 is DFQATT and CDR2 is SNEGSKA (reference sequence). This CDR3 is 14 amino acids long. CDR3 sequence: CSAIRAQGPYEQYF. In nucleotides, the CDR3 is TGCAGTGCTATTCGGGCTCAGGGTCCCTACGAGCAGTACTTC.

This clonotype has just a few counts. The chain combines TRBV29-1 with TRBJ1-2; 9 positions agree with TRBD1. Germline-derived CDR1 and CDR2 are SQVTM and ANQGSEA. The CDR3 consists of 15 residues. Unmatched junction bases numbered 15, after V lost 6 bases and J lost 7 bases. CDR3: CSVGEQGAPVRGYTF. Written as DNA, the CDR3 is TGCAGCGTGGGCGAACAGGGGGCTCCCGTTCGTGGCTACACCTTC.

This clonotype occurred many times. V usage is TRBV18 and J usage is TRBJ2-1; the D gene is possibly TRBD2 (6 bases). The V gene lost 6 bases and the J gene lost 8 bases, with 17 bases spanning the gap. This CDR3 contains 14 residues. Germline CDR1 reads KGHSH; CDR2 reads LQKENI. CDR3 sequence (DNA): TGTGCCAGCTCCTCTAGCGTGGGGGGTGATGAGCAGTTCTTC. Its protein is CASSSSVGGDEQFF. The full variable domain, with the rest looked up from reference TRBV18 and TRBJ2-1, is NAGVMQNPRHLVRRRGQEARLRCSPMKGHSHVYWYRQLPEEGLKFMVYLQKENIIDESGMPKERFSAEFPKEGPSILRIQQVVRGDSAAYFCASSSSVGGDEQFFGPGTRLTVL.

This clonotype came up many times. The CDR3 region is CASSRGTGYGDYEQYF. CDR3 in DNA: TGTGCCAGCAGCCGAGGGACAGGCTATGGAGACTACGAGCAGTACTTC. The J gene is TRBJ2-7, the V gene TRBV5-6; 8 nucleotides match TRBD1. Losses at the gene ends were 4 bases for V and 3 bases for J; bases not matched to a gene: 12. The V gene's germline CDR1 is SGHDT and CDR2 YYEEEE. The CDR3 loop spans 16 amino acids. Full variable domain (rest looked up from reference TRBV5-6 and TRBJ2-7): DAGVTQSPTHLIKTRGQQVTLRCSPKSGHDTVSWYQQALGQGPQFIFQYYEEEERQRGNFPDRFSGHQFPNYSSELNVNALLLGDSALYLCASSRGTGYGDYEQYFGPGTRLTVT.

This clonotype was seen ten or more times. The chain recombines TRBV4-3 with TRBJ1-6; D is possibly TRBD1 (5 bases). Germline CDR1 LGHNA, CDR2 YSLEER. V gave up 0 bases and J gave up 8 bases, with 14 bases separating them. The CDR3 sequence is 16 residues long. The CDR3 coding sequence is TGCGCCAGCAGCCAAGATCAAGTCCCAGGGTATTCACCCCTCCACTTT. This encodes CASSQDQVPGYSPLHF.

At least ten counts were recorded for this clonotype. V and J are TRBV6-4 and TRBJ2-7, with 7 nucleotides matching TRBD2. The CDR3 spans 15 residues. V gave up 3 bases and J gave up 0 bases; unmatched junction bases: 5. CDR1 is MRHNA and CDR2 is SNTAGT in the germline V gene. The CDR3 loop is CASSEGGRASYEQYF. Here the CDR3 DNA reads TGTGCCAGCAGTGAGGGGGGGAGGGCCTCCTACGAGCAGTACTTC.

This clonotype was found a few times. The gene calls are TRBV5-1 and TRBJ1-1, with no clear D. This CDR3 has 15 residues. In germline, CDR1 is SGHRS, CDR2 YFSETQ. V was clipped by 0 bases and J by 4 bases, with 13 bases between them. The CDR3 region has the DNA TGCGCCAGCAGCTTGGGTGGAAATATGTCCACTGAAGCTTTCTTT. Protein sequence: CASSLGGNMSTEAFF.

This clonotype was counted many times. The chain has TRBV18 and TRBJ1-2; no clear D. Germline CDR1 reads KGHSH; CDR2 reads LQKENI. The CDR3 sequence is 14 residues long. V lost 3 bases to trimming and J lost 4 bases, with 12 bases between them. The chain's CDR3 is CASSPSDGGYGYTF. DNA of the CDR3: TGTGCCAGCTCACCTTCGGACGGAGGCTATGGCTACACCTTC.

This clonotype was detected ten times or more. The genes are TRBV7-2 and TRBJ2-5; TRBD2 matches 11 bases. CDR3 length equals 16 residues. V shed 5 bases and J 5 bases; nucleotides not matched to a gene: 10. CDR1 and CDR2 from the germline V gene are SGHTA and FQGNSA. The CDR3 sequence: CASSPSIAGGQETQYF. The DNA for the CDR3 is TGTGCCAGCAGCCCAAGTATAGCGGGGGGGCAGGAGACCCAGTACTTC. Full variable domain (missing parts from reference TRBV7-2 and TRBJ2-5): GAGVSQSPSNKVTEKGKDVELRCDPISGHTALYWYRQSLGQGLEFLIYFQGNSAPDKSGLPSDRFSAERTGGSVSTLTIQRTQQEDSAVYLCASSPSIAGGQETQYFGPGTRLLVL.

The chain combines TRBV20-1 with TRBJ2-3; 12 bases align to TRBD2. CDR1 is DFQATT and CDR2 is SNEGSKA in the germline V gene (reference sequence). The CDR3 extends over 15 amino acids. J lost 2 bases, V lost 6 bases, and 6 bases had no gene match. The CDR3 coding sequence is TGCAGTGCGGAAGGACTAGCGGGAACCACAGATACGCAGTATTTT. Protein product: CSAEGLAGTTDTQYF.